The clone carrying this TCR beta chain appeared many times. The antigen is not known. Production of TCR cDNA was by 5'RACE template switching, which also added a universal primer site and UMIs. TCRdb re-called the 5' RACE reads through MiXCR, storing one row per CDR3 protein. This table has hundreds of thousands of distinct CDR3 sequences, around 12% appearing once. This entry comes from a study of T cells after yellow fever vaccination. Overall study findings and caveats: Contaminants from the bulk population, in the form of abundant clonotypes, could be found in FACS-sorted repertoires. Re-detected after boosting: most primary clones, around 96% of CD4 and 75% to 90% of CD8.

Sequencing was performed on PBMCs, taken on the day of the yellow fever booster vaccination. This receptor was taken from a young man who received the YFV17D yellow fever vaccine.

This CDR3 is CASSAASASGETQYF. CDR3 in DNA: TGTGCCAGCAGCGCAGCTAGCGCGTCGGGGGAGACCCAGTACTTC. This chain uses TRBV7-2 with TRBJ2-5, with D possibly matching TRBD2 (6 bases). CDR1 is SGHTA and CDR2 is FQGNSA in the germline V gene. V lost 5 bases, J lost 5 bases, and 18 bases lay in between. CDR3 length: 15 residues.